Listed below are T cell receptor beta chains from one sample, sequenced in a study of blood T cell repertoires in COVID-19. The method was immunoSEQ multiplex PCR; TCRdb's version includes in-frame clones alone and lacks a portion of them. The sample has hundreds of thousands of clones, around 91% seen once; the top ten hold about 1.7%. The sample consisted of PBMCs or T cells enriched from blood (not recorded which). The receptors derive from a woman under 30 with acute COVID-19. Each CDR3 is given with its conserved first and last residue.

TRBJ2-3	TRBV5-6	CASSFGQGTDTQYF
TRBJ2-1	TRBV9	CASSAQIYNEQFF
TRBJ1-3	TRBV28	CASSFPRDSGNTIYF
TRBJ2-1	TRBV7-2	CASSSLAGGRNEQFF
TRBJ1-1	TRBV30	CAWSVLPPGNTEAFF
TRBJ2-5	TRBV7-9	CASSWGVGETQYF
TRBJ1-4	TRBV27	CASSLLSPGTGKRHPKLFF
TRBJ1-3	TRBV12-3/TRBV12-4	CASSLLSGNTIYF
TRBJ2-5	TRBV2	CASSIGQVGIETQYF
TRBJ2-2	TRBV7-6	CASSPRGGDTGELFF
TRBJ1-5	TRBV6-2/TRBV6-3	CASSESNQPQHF
TRBJ1-2	TRBV7-8	CASSLRQGHGYTF
TRBJ2-7	TRBV4-2	CASSQEASGLRYEQYF
TRBJ2-1	TRBV9	CASGGDRGYNEQFF
TRBJ2-7	TRBV11-2	CASSPRLATYEQYF
TRBJ2-2	TRBV3-1/TRBV3-2	CASSQINTGRSYTGELFF
TRBJ1-1	TRBV12-3/TRBV12-4	CASRRDRAQAFF
TRBJ2-1	TRBV4-2	CASSQDPEGTSGYNEQFF
TRBJ2-1	TRBV4-1	CASSQLGTSGKHNEQFF
TRBJ2-5	TRBV4-1	CASSQDRVYQETQYF
TRBJ2-7	TRBV19	CASGVRGGNYEQYF
TRBJ1-1	TRBV28	CASSLIGTGNPMNTEAFF
TRBJ2-5	TRBV27	CASSRQGSETQYF
TRBJ2-7	TRBV6-5	CASSRGQGSAYEQYF
TRBJ2-1	TRBV20-1	CSASGWRLAGNEQFF
TRBJ1-6	TRBV7-9	CASSQGTGGGSPLHF
TRBJ1-5	TRBV27	CASSLSGRASNQPQHF
TRBJ1-2	TRBV5-1	CASSLRGQDYGYTF
TRBJ1-1	TRBV4-3	CASSQAWTGGLMVTEAFF
TRBJ2-7	TRBV10-3	CAISEGWSSIGQYF
TRBJ2-3	TRBV14	CASSQYFPPGDTQYF
TRBJ2-3	TRBV4-2	CASSLGTGTDTQYF
TRBJ1-5	TRBV28	CASNLFGRGGNQPQHF
TRBJ1-6	TRBV25-1	CASRGGRNSPLHF
TRBJ1-3	TRBV29-1	CSVAQNSGNTIYF
TRBJ1-1	TRBV10-1	CASSEFTGTEAFF
TRBJ2-3	TRBV6-5	CASSSRRERPDTQYF
TRBJ2-7	TRBV27	CASSPAIGSEQYF
TRBJ2-3	TRBV5-1	CASSSTGAGRSFGSDTQYF
TRBJ1-2	TRBV19	CASSIILDRAAIYGYTF
TRBJ2-1	TRBV9	CASSGGTGLDNEQFF
TRBJ2-7	TRBV10-2	CASGGLAAYEQYF
TRBJ2-1	TRBV27	CASSLSFSGSHEQFF
TRBJ2-7	TRBV7-8	CASSEGRGMYEQYF
TRBJ2-1	TRBV29-1	CSVGGGRGSYNEQFF
TRBJ2-1	TRBV18	CASSPPFTSGKNNEQFF
TRBJ2-7	TRBV28	CASAQASGSYEQYF
TRBJ2-5	TRBV30	CAWSVADETQYF
TRBJ2-5	TRBV15	CATSRVGGQETQYF
TRBJ1-5	TRBV20-1	CSASRRNQPQHF
TRBJ2-1	TRBV5-1	CASSLGALGGFNEQFF
TRBJ1-3	TRBV3-1/TRBV3-2	CASSLAGTGGSGNTIYF
TRBJ1-4	TRBV4-3	CASSHLDRWGEKLFF
TRBJ1-2	TRBV25-1	CASSDRTPRQGNYGYTF
TRBJ2-1	TRBV19	CASSILSTGNNEQFF
TRBJ2-3	TRBV4-2	CASRGGGTSGDTQYF
TRBJ1-6	TRBV6-1	CASSESGRVSPLHF
TRBJ2-6	TRBV4-2	CASNNEQGSGANVLTF